The 9 T cell receptor beta chains given below trace back to one sample, sequenced in a study of blood T cell repertoires in COVID-19. Sequenced by immunoSEQ multiplex PCR; TCRdb stores in-frame clones only, minus some. Here the sample spans roughly 430,000 clones, over 75% being singletons. The sequencing sample was made of PBMCs or T cells enriched from blood (not recorded which). Receptors originate from a middle-aged woman with acute COVID-19.

The V call is TRBV11-2, the J call TRBJ1-3, with 7 nucleotides matching TRBD1. The CDR3 is made up of 13 amino acids. V shed 11 bases and J 4 bases; nucleotides not matched to a gene: 8. The V gene's germline CDR1 is SGHAT and CDR2 FQNNGV. The CDR3 DNA sequence: TGTGCCTCCCGACAGGGCGGCGGAAACACCATATATTTT. It encodes CASRQGGGNTIYF.

The V gene is TRBV19, the J gene TRBJ2-2; D may be TRBD1 (6 bases). Germline assignment: CDR1 LNHDA and CDR2 SQIVND (reference sequence). Trimming took 3 bases from V and 5 from J, leaving 19 bases between them. This CDR3 spans 17 amino acids. The CDR3 reads CASSILYRDTPTGELFF. DNA of the CDR3: TGTGCCAGTAGTATTCTTTACCGGGACACACCGACCGGGGAGCTGTTTTTT.

The rearrangement links TRBV10-2 to TRBJ1-1; 7 positions match TRBD1. Per germline, CDR1 WSHSY and CDR2 SAAADI. Unmatched junction bases numbered 10, after V lost 6 bases and J lost 3 bases. The CDR3 runs 15 residues. The CDR3, as DNA: TGCGCCAGCAGGCACTCAAGGGGGCCTGACACTGAAGCTTTCTTT. Translated, it gives CASRHSRGPDTEAFF.

This clone was detected only once. The chain is built from TRBV9 and TRBJ1-3; the D gene is possibly TRBD1 (6 bases). Germline values: CDR1 SGDLS, CDR2 YYNGEE. The V and J ends lost 4 bases and 4 bases respectively, with 15 bases between them. The CDR3 contains 15 residues. The CDR3 region is CASSPYTGRGNTIYF. The CDR3 DNA is TGTGCCAGCAGCCCCTATACAGGGAGAGGAAACACCATATATTTT.

This clone was counted a single time. J is TRBJ1-6 and V is TRBV11-2; no reliable D call. V was clipped by 5 bases and J by 8 bases, with 13 bases between them. This CDR3 region has 14 residues. From germline, CDR1 is SGHAT and CDR2 FQNNGV. The CDR3 nucleotides read TGTGCCAGCAGCCCCTGGAGCAGAGATTCACCCCTCCACTTT. Protein: CASSPWSRDSPLHF.

CDR3: CASSLGQGEDEQYF. CDR3 nucleotides: TGCGCCAGCAGCTTGGGACAGGGTGAGGACGAGCAGTACTTC. V and J are TRBV5-1 and TRBJ2-7; 7 bases line up with TRBD1. This CDR3 is 14 amino acids long. V trimming: 0 bases; J trimming: 5 bases; junction bases outside the gene matches: 5. Germline V CDR1 and CDR2: SGHRS, YFSETQ.

The chain combines TRBV3-1 (or the pseudogene TRBV3-2) with TRBJ1-1, with a weak D call TRBD1 (5 bases). CDR1 LGHDT and CDR2 YNNKEL come from the germline V gene (reference sequence). V was clipped by 2 bases and J by 4 bases, with 14 bases between them. This CDR3 has 15 amino acids. The CDR3 region has the DNA TGTGCCAGCAGCCAATTCGGCGAGCAGGGCACTGAAGCTTTCTTT. This encodes CASSQFGEQGTEAFF.

The chain couples TRBV11-2 to TRBJ1-2; tentatively, D is TRBD1 (5 bases). With 2 bases removed from V and 5 bases from J, the gap between germline ends came to 21 bases. This CDR3 region has 17 residues. Germline V gives CDR1 SGHAT, CDR2 FQNNGV. CDR3: CASSLIDRARTFYGYTF. The CDR3 DNA reads as TGTGCCAGCAGCTTAATCGATAGGGCCAGGACATTTTATGGCTACACCTTC.

The gene calls are TRBV14 and TRBJ1-1; D is ambiguous. The CDR3 covers 14 residues. Germline CDR1 and CDR2: SGHDN and FVKESK. V was shortened by 8 bases and J by 1 base, with 14 bases between the two germline ends. CDR3 sequence (DNA): TGTGCCAGCTTTTCAGGACTGCGGAACACTGAAGCTTTCTTT. This sequence encodes CASFSGLRNTEAFF.